What follows describes a single T cell receptor beta chain. The antigen remains undetermined. The germline V gene has CDR1 SGHTA and CDR2 FQGNSA. The CDR3 totals 15 residues. Trimming took off 1 base at V and 7 bases at J, with 17 bases between the two ends. The data were obtained in a study of T cell responses to AZD1222 COVID-19 vaccine. Looking at the study overall: Pooling was applied to second doses at about 4 or about 12 weeks.

General study results and limits: Vaccination with two AZD1222 doses was followed by a rise in Spike-specific TCR breadth and depth.

Profiled with immunoSEQ multiplex PCR; TCRdb holds only in-frame clones, not every one. Of some 100,000 clones listed, 80% to 90% were seen once; the top ten hold around 9.6%. The clonotype originates from an adult in good health. The gene calls are TRBV7-2 and TRBJ2-7; no reliable D call. This specimen consisted of peripheral blood, obtained on day 0 of AZD1222 vaccination. CDR3 nucleotides: TGTGCCAGCAGCTTAGATGGTTGGGCGATACAGGAGCAGTACTTC. The encoded protein is CASSLDGWAIQEQYF.